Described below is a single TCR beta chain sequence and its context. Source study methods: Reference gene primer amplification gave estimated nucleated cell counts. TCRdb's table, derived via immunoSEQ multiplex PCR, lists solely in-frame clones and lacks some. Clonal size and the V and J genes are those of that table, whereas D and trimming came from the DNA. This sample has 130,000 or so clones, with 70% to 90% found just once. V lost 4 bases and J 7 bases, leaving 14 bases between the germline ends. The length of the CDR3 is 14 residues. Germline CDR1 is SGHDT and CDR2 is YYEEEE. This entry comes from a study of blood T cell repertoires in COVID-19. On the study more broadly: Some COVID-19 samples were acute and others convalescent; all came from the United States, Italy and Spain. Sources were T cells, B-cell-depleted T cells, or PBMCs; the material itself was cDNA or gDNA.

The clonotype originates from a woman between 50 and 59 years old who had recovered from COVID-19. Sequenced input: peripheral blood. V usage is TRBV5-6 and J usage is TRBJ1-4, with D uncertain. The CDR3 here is CASSGEGLSEKLFF. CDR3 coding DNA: TGTGCCAGCAGCGGGGAGGGTTTAAGTGAAAAACTGTTTTTT.